This T cell receptor (beta chain) derives from a study of T cells in Graves' hyperthyroidism and ophthalmopathy. This clonotype was recorded a few times. This CDR3 has 16 residues. The V gene end was trimmed by 3 bases and the J gene end by 6 bases; junction bases not matched to a gene: 7. Germline V CDR1 and CDR2: SGHTA, FQGNSA. Amplified regions were TCR beta CDR3 sequences from RNA transcripts. The primer set for the first-round RT-PCR of the TCR CDR3 was HTBI. TCRdb reanalysed the multiplex PCR reads using MiXCR and keeps one entry per CDR3 protein. This table holds approximately 720,000 distinct CDR3 sequences, about 19% found once. Used for diagnoses were clinical symptoms, serum thyroxine and TRAb, thyroid ultrasound and orbital computed tomography.

Sequenced sample: blood. The receptor was derived from a woman in her 50s with Graves' hyperthyroidism that later progressed to Graves' ophthalmopathy. This sequence joins TRBV7-2 and TRBJ1-6; 8 bases agree with TRBD1. The CDR3 coding sequence is TGTGCCAGCAGCTTCTCAGGGGGCGCGGGTAATTCACCCCTCCACTTT. This gives the protein CASSFSGGAGNSPLHF. Supplemented by reference TRBV7-2 and TRBJ1-6, the full variable domain reads GAGVSQSPSNKVTEKGKDVELRCDPISGHTALYWYRQSLGQGLEFLIYFQGNSAPDKSGLPSDRFSAERTGGSVSTLTIQRTQQEDSAVYLCASSFSGGAGNSPLHFGNGTRLTVT.